Sequencing of this T cell receptor beta chain was carried out in a study of shared clonotypes between healthy human individuals. Study-level findings and limits: The authors expected sequencing depth to affect clonotype sharing among donors.

Libraries were prepared by immunoSEQ multiplex PCR; TCRdb keeps only in-frame clonotypes and omits some of them. The sample has about 960,000 clones; around three quarters are singletons. Turning to this clone: Its antigen is not known.

Free of recent acute infections or vaccinations, the donors were healthy HIV-negative adults. This clonotype was obtained from a man aged 18 to 30 in good health. The sequenced sample consisted of memory CD4+ T cells sorted from blood. This sample's subset: CD45RA-negative fraction.

The CDR3 loop is CASSLDSVVTNYGYTF. The CDR3 nucleotides read TGCGCCAGCAGCTTGGACAGCGTCGTAACTAACTATGGCTACACCTTC. J is TRBJ1-2 and V is TRBV5-1; D call uncertain. The CDR3 is 16 amino acids. Germline loops: CDR1 SGHRS, CDR2 YFSETQ. Trimming pared 0 bases from V and 0 bases from J, leaving 12 bases between.